The sequence of this T cell receptor (beta chain) was determined in a study of blood T cell repertoires in COVID-19 (TCRdb year 2020). Notes on the research overall: Samples covering the acute and convalescent phases of COVID-19 were provided by collaborators in the United States, Italy and Spain. The material from the prospective study consisted of cDNA or gDNA derived from T cells, B-cell-depleted T cells, or PBMCs. Subjects who had been exposed to COVID-19, were actively infected with it, or had recovered from it provided the deeply sampled blood TCRbeta repertoires that made up the dataset. The repertoires were released in a freely available public database meant as a resource for research on the immune response to SARS-CoV-2. Samples were obtained from the ongoing ImmuneRACE study (first 160 participants) and from some 1,200 subjects provided by 6 global collaborators. The sample metadata nearly always contained a de-identified subject ID, COVID-19 status, age in years and sex. Where available, HLA class I and class II types were taken from metadata supplied by the sample provider and were not determined by assay-based typing.

The germline V gene (reference sequence) provides CDR1 SEHNR and CDR2 FQNEAQ. Trimming takes 5 bases off V and 4 bases off J; junction bases not matched to a gene: 3. From cysteine to phenylalanine, the CDR3 is 14 amino acids long. Left in the record is the CDR3 DNA by itself, 42 bases read in frame from the first base. Details on this clone: Its target antigen remains unknown. No quality values exist for individual bases; no much larger clone is one base distant.

Study-level results and caveats: The quantity of clinical and demographic metadata differed by source and by participant and was supplied without curation.

Enrolling through a virtual design, the prospective study's participants ranged in age from roughly 18 to 95 years and lived across some 23 United States geographic areas. In the prospective study, cohorts were assigned on the basis of participant-reported clinical history obtained from a screening survey and a study questionnaire. In the prospective study, whole blood, serum and a nasopharyngeal or oropharyngeal swab were collected from each participant by mobile phlebotomists. Prospective study participants could optionally give additional blood draws and questionnaires over an approximately 2-month period. Prospective study blood samples were shipped either frozen or at room temperature before DNA extraction. TCRbeta CDR3 regions were amplified from genomic DNA using the immunoSEQ Assay, a bias-controlled multiplex PCR. The paper's processing steps were these. Within the assay, amplification of reference gene primers was used to estimate how many nucleated cells each sample contained. To quantify the absolute abundance of each unique TCRbeta CDR3 rearrangement, sequence reads were collapsed and filtered. For each sample, productive Simpson clonality was calculated as the square root of Simpson's diversity index across productive rearrangements. TCRdb re-hosts the immuneACCESS table, in-frame sequences only. Its copies lack some clones; in the studies checked, an unresolved V gene accounts for under half of them, and the cause for the rest is not known. The V and J calls and the clone size are those of that table, but D and trimming were determined from the DNA. Here the sample has 250,000 to 300,000 clones; roughly 80% occur a single time. The ten top clones hold approximately 4% of the sample.

The chain joins TRBV7-9 to TRBJ2-5; 11 of the junction bases match TRBD1. Sequencing used PBMCs or T cells enriched from blood (not recorded which). The source is a man younger than 40 with acute COVID-19. The DNA is TGTGCCAGCAGCCAGGACAGGGGGCGAGAGACCCAGTACTTC. It encodes CASSQDRGRETQYF. The reference TRBV7-9 and TRBJ2-5 proteins fill in what lies around the CDR3, so the full variable domain reads DTGVSQNPRHKITKRGQNVTFRCDPISEHNRLYWYRQTLGQGPEFLTYFQNEAQLEKSRLLSDRFSAERPKGSFSTLEIQRTEQGDSAMYLCASSQDRGRETQYFGPGTRLLVL.